Detailed here is one T cell receptor (beta chain). How the authors handled the data: Amplification of reference gene primers provided the estimated nucleated cell counts. Libraries were prepared by immunoSEQ multiplex PCR; TCRdb keeps only in-frame clonotypes and omits some of them. Clone size and V and J calls were adopted from that table, with D and trimming inferred from the DNA. Of approximately 120,000 clones listed, roughly 83% are singletons. This sample was included in a study of blood T cell repertoires in COVID-19. On the study more broadly: Acute and convalescent COVID-19 specimens originated in the United States, Italy and Spain. In each case, the material was cDNA or gDNA derived from T cells, B-cell-depleted T cells, or PBMCs.

This receptor was identified in a human donor in a cohort sampled during active COVID-19. What was sequenced was peripheral blood.

The CDR3 DNA is TGTGCCAGTTCCGGGACTAGCGGGGCCGATGAGCAGTTCTTC. It translates to CASSGTSGADEQFF. The chain is built from TRBV21-1 and TRBJ2-1; the DNA was not compared with TRBD2, the D call given in the table. TRBV21-1 represents a pseudogene. The CDR3 has 14 amino acids.